These T cell receptor beta chains were read from a single sample in a study of T cell responses to AZD1222 COVID-19 vaccine. Sequenced by immunoSEQ multiplex PCR; TCRdb stores in-frame clones only, minus some. The data hold around 170,000 clones, with less than 95% observed a single time. Sequences were derived from peripheral blood, sampled on day 0 of AZD1222 vaccination. The receptors were sampled from an adult in good health. Both conserved end residues are part of each CDR3. Fields, in order: J gene, D gene, V gene, clone size, CDR3 protein, CDR3 DNA. The D gene is left open where the match is weak. Rows give clone size only sometimes, using once, few, many, or a class for an expanded clone.

j_call: TRBJ1-2
d_call: -
v_call: TRBV24-1
clone_size: -
cdr3_aa: CATSPPGRFVGYTF
cdr3_nt: TGTGCCACCAGTCCCCCGGGGAGGTTTGTTGGCTACACCTTC

j_call: TRBJ2-2
d_call: -
v_call: TRBV10-2
clone_size: -
cdr3_aa: CASSDRQATGELFF
cdr3_nt: TGCGCCAGCAGTGACCGACAGGCTACCGGGGAGCTGTTTTTT

j_call: TRBJ1-2
d_call: TRBD1
v_call: TRBV6-5
clone_size: once
cdr3_aa: CASSRAGGYGYTF
cdr3_nt: TGTGCCAGCAGCCGGGCAGGGGGCTATGGCTACACCTTC

j_call: TRBJ2-1
d_call: TRBD2
v_call: TRBV9
clone_size: -
cdr3_aa: CASSATGGYNEQFF
cdr3_nt: TGTGCCAGCAGCGCTACCGGGGGGTACAATGAGCAGTTCTTC

j_call: TRBJ2-2
d_call: TRBD1
v_call: TRBV11-3
clone_size: -
cdr3_aa: CASSLGLNRGRGGELFF
cdr3_nt: TGTGCCAGCAGCTTAGGCTTGAACAGGGGGCGCGGCGGGGAGCTGTTTTTT

j_call: TRBJ2-7
d_call: TRBD1
v_call: TRBV28
clone_size: -
cdr3_aa: CASSSPGQSLNEQYF
cdr3_nt: TGTGCCAGCAGTTCCCCGGGACAGAGTCTCAACGAGCAGTACTTC

j_call: TRBJ1-3
d_call: -
v_call: TRBV9
clone_size: -
cdr3_aa: CASSASDGGFGNTIYF
cdr3_nt: TGTGCCAGCAGCGCCTCCGACGGGGGATTTGGAAACACCATATATTTT

j_call: TRBJ1-5
d_call: -
v_call: TRBV7-8
clone_size: -
cdr3_aa: CASSSREGNQPQHF
cdr3_nt: TGTGCCAGCAGCTCCAGGGAGGGCAATCAGCCCCAGCATTTT

j_call: TRBJ2-7
d_call: -
v_call: TRBV7-3
clone_size: -
cdr3_aa: CASSKDPGNEQYF
cdr3_nt: TGTGCCAGCAGCAAAGATCCAGGGAACGAGCAGTACTTC

j_call: TRBJ2-7
d_call: -
v_call: TRBV4-3
clone_size: -
cdr3_aa: CASSQDAGRGYEQYF
cdr3_nt: TGCGCCAGCAGCCAAGATGCTGGCAGGGGCTACGAGCAGTACTTC

j_call: TRBJ1-5
d_call: -
v_call: TRBV27
clone_size: -
cdr3_aa: CASSRQGGINQPQHF
cdr3_nt: TGTGCCAGCAGTCGGCAGGGAGGCATCAATCAGCCCCAGCATTTT

j_call: TRBJ1-4
d_call: -
v_call: TRBV5-8
clone_size: -
cdr3_aa: CASSYRRATNEKLFF
cdr3_nt: TGTGCCAGCAGCTACAGGCGGGCAACTAATGAAAAACTGTTTTTT

j_call: TRBJ2-1
d_call: -
v_call: TRBV7-9
clone_size: -
cdr3_aa: CASSPRRLSAVEQFF
cdr3_nt: TGTGCCAGCAGCCCTCGGAGGCTTAGTGCGGTTGAGCAGTTCTTC

j_call: TRBJ1-1
d_call: TRBD1
v_call: TRBV19
clone_size: -
cdr3_aa: CASTAGTGGFEAFF
cdr3_nt: TGTGCCAGTACTGCCGGGACAGGGGGTTTTGAAGCTTTCTTT

j_call: TRBJ1-5
d_call: -
v_call: TRBV11-2
clone_size: -
cdr3_aa: CASSFSGRLGQPQHF
cdr3_nt: TGTGCCAGCAGCTTCTCGGGGAGGTTGGGTCAGCCCCAGCATTTT

j_call: TRBJ2-5
d_call: -
v_call: TRBV3-1/TRBV3-2
clone_size: once
cdr3_aa: CASSQTGGAETQYF
cdr3_nt: TGTGCCAGCAGCCAAACAGGCGGGGCAGAGACCCAGTACTTC

j_call: TRBJ2-1
d_call: TRBD2
v_call: TRBV5-1
clone_size: -
cdr3_aa: CASSLRLAGGTYNEQFF
cdr3_nt: TGCGCCAGCAGCCTTAGACTAGCGGGGGGCACCTACAATGAGCAGTTCTTC

j_call: TRBJ1-2
d_call: -
v_call: TRBV5-1
clone_size: -
cdr3_aa: CASSSTSRDGYTF
cdr3_nt: TGCGCCAGCAGCTCAACCTCCCGGGATGGCTACACCTTC

j_call: TRBJ1-2
d_call: -
v_call: TRBV7-8
clone_size: -
cdr3_aa: CASSFEPEGWDGYTF
cdr3_nt: TGTGCCAGCAGCTTTGAGCCAGAAGGGTGGGATGGCTACACCTTC

j_call: TRBJ1-1
d_call: -
v_call: TRBV7-9
clone_size: -
cdr3_aa: CASSQTVNTEAFF
cdr3_nt: TGTGCCAGCAGTCAAACGGTGAACACTGAAGCTTTCTTT

j_call: TRBJ1-5
d_call: -
v_call: TRBV12-3/TRBV12-4
clone_size: -
cdr3_aa: CASSEGGQPQHF
cdr3_nt: TGTGCCAGCAGTGAGGGAGGTCAGCCCCAGCATTTT

j_call: TRBJ1-1
d_call: -
v_call: TRBV7-8
clone_size: -
cdr3_aa: CASSLTLNTEAFF
cdr3_nt: TGTGCCAGCAGCTTAACATTGAACACTGAAGCTTTCTTT

j_call: TRBJ1-6
d_call: -
v_call: TRBV27
clone_size: -
cdr3_aa: CASSFESYNSPLHF
cdr3_nt: TGTGCCAGCAGTTTCGAGAGTTATAATTCACCCCTCCACTTT

j_call: TRBJ2-1
d_call: -
v_call: TRBV11-2
clone_size: once
cdr3_aa: CASRTIRAYNEQFF
cdr3_nt: TGTGCCAGCAGAACAATCCGGGCGTACAATGAGCAGTTCTTC

j_call: TRBJ1-1
d_call: -
v_call: TRBV12-3/TRBV12-4
clone_size: -
cdr3_aa: CASSFSWGTEAFF
cdr3_nt: TGTGCCAGCAGTTTTTCGTGGGGCACTGAAGCTTTCTTT

j_call: TRBJ1-6
d_call: -
v_call: TRBV7-8
clone_size: -
cdr3_aa: CASGVSRGNSPLHF
cdr3_nt: TGTGCCAGCGGCGTTAGTAGGGGAAATTCACCCCTCCACTTT

j_call: TRBJ1-2
d_call: -
v_call: TRBV19
clone_size: -
cdr3_aa: CASSINRDYGYTF
cdr3_nt: TGTGCCAGTAGTATTAACAGGGACTATGGCTACACCTTC

j_call: TRBJ2-3
d_call: TRBD2
v_call: TRBV6-5
clone_size: -
cdr3_aa: CASSYSTSGGADTQYF
cdr3_nt: TGTGCCAGCAGTTACTCGACTAGCGGGGGTGCAGATACGCAGTATTTT

j_call: TRBJ2-1
d_call: -
v_call: TRBV12-3/TRBV12-4
clone_size: -
cdr3_aa: CASYYGVGEQFF
cdr3_nt: TGTGCCAGTTACTATGGGGTGGGTGAGCAGTTCTTC

j_call: TRBJ1-3
d_call: -
v_call: TRBV12-3/TRBV12-4
clone_size: -
cdr3_aa: CASTASGNTIYF
cdr3_nt: TGTGCCAGCACGGCTTCTGGAAACACCATATATTTT

j_call: TRBJ1-1
d_call: -
v_call: TRBV2
clone_size: -
cdr3_aa: CASSVLSGNTEAFF
cdr3_nt: TGTGCCAGCAGTGTATTATCAGGGAACACTGAAGCTTTCTTT

j_call: TRBJ1-5
d_call: -
v_call: TRBV6-5
clone_size: -
cdr3_aa: CASTRQVPGEPQHF
cdr3_nt: TGTGCCAGCACTAGACAGGTCCCGGGGGAGCCCCAGCATTTT

j_call: TRBJ1-5
d_call: TRBD1
v_call: TRBV12-3/TRBV12-4
clone_size: -
cdr3_aa: CASSRDRDQPQHF
cdr3_nt: TGTGCCAGCAGTCGGGACAGGGATCAGCCCCAGCATTTT

j_call: TRBJ1-5
d_call: TRBD1
v_call: TRBV5-1
clone_size: -
cdr3_aa: CASSSLAGGGPQHF
cdr3_nt: TGCGCCAGCAGCTCCTTAGCAGGGGGGGGGCCCCAGCATTTT

j_call: TRBJ1-2
d_call: TRBD1
v_call: TRBV6-2/TRBV6-3
clone_size: many
cdr3_aa: CASSYPGQGASGYTF
cdr3_nt: TGTGCCAGCAGTTATCCGGGACAGGGGGCTTCTGGCTACACCTTC

j_call: TRBJ1-5
d_call: -
v_call: TRBV3-1/TRBV3-2
clone_size: once
cdr3_aa: CASSQGRGDQPQHF
cdr3_nt: TGTGCCAGCAGCCAAGGTAGGGGCGATCAGCCCCAGCATTTT

j_call: TRBJ1-6
d_call: TRBD1
v_call: TRBV28
clone_size: -
cdr3_aa: CASSSPGQEVGSPLHF
cdr3_nt: TGTGCCAGCAGTTCCCCGGGACAGGAGGTTGGGTCACCCCTCCACTTT

j_call: TRBJ1-1
d_call: -
v_call: TRBV7-3
clone_size: -
cdr3_aa: CASSSGRMNTEAFF
cdr3_nt: TGTGCCAGCAGCTCCGGACGGATGAACACTGAAGCTTTCTTT

j_call: TRBJ2-7
d_call: -
v_call: TRBV5-4
clone_size: -
cdr3_aa: CASSSAGGGGGYEQYF
cdr3_nt: TGTGCCAGCAGCTCTGCCGGGGGAGGGGGCGGGTACGAGCAGTACTTC

j_call: TRBJ1-1
d_call: -
v_call: TRBV5-6
clone_size: -
cdr3_aa: CASSLLNRVEAFF
cdr3_nt: TGTGCCAGCAGCCTACTGAACAGGGTCGAAGCTTTCTTT

j_call: TRBJ1-1
d_call: -
v_call: TRBV6-2/TRBV6-3
clone_size: -
cdr3_aa: CASSYPQGSTEAFF
cdr3_nt: TGTGCCAGCAGTTACCCGCAGGGATCCACTGAAGCTTTCTTT

j_call: TRBJ2-1
d_call: TRBD1
v_call: TRBV11-1
clone_size: -
cdr3_aa: CASSLVTGGSYNEQFF
cdr3_nt: TGTGCCAGCAGCTTAGTCACAGGGGGCTCCTACAATGAGCAGTTCTTC

j_call: TRBJ2-3
d_call: TRBD2
v_call: TRBV5-5
clone_size: -
cdr3_aa: CASSQSGTGTDTQYF
cdr3_nt: TGTGCCAGCAGCCAGAGCGGGACGGGCACAGATACGCAGTATTTT

j_call: TRBJ2-2
d_call: -
v_call: TRBV6-5
clone_size: -
cdr3_aa: CASSYSRGRTGELFF
cdr3_nt: TGTGCCAGCAGTTACTCAAGAGGTAGAACCGGGGAGCTGTTTTTT

j_call: TRBJ1-2
d_call: TRBD1
v_call: TRBV5-1
clone_size: -
cdr3_aa: CASSPGQEGGYGYTF
cdr3_nt: TGCGCCAGCAGCCCCGGACAGGAGGGCGGCTATGGCTACACCTTC

j_call: TRBJ2-6
d_call: TRBD1
v_call: TRBV5-4
clone_size: -
cdr3_aa: CASSPGTGASFSGANVLTF
cdr3_nt: TGTGCCAGCAGCCCAGGGACAGGGGCCTCTTTCTCTGGGGCCAACGTCCTGACTTTC